A selection of T cell receptor beta chains follows, all from one sample in a study of PD-L1 blockade in urothelial cancer. Measured with immunoSEQ multiplex PCR; TCRdb has only the in-frame clones, and not every one. The data contain more than 35,000 clones, around 80% of them seen just once; the ten biggest clones take up about 3.3%. Sequencing was performed on PBMCs, taken around atezolizumab (anti-PD-L1) treatment. The receptor source for this set is a man between 65 and 85 years old with urothelial cancer. Each CDR3 is given with its conserved first and last residue. A D gene is named only where the DNA matches it firmly. The listing skips clone size in some rows; elsewhere it reads once, few, many or a size class.

>TRBD2|TRBV2|TRBJ2-7|-
TGTGCCAGCACCCCGGACAGAGATGCTAGCGGGGCACAGTACTTC
CASTPDRDASGAQYF
>-|TRBV29-1|TRBJ1-2|-
TGCAGCGTTGAGCGGGGGTCGGACTATGGCTACACCTTC
CSVERGSDYGYTF
>-|TRBV30|TRBJ2-1|-
TGTGCCTGGAGCGAAACAGGAGATGAGCAGTTCTTC
CAWSETGDEQFF
>-|TRBV4-3|TRBJ2-3|few
TGCGCCAGCAGCAGCGGATATCTGGGCGCGGATACGCAGTATTTT
CASSSGYLGADTQYF
>TRBD2|TRBV6-5|TRBJ2-1|-
TGTGCCAGCAGTTACTCTCCTAGCGGGGGATACAATGAGCAGTTCTTC
CASSYSPSGGYNEQFF
>-|TRBV5-1|TRBJ2-1|-
TGCGCCAGCAGCTTGGAAGATAGCTCCTACAATGAGCAGTTCTTC
CASSLEDSSYNEQFF
>TRBD1|TRBV15|TRBJ1-1|-
TGTGCCACCAGCAGTGGACAGGGGTTAAAAGCTTTCTTT
CATSSGQGLKAFF
>TRBD2|TRBV27|TRBJ2-2|-
TGTGCCAGCAGTCCGACTAGCGGGCGATACACCGGGGAGCTGTTTTTT
CASSPTSGRYTGELFF
>-|TRBV4-2|TRBJ1-5|-
TGTGCCAGCAGTGCTCGTGGGGGCCGGGGCAATCAGCCCCAGCATTTT
CASSARGGRGNQPQHF
>TRBD1|TRBV5-1|TRBJ2-3|-
TGCGCCAGCAGCTCCACAGGGGGCGCAGATACGCAGTATTTT
CASSSTGGADTQYF